This entry features one T cell receptor (beta chain) sequence. The source of the sample is a study of Tregs in tolerant kidney transplant recipients. This CDR3 region has 13 residues. Per the germline V gene, CDR1 is LNHDA and CDR2 is SQIVND (reference sequence). The germline V and J ends were trimmed by 3 bases and 3 bases, with 6 bases remaining between them. TCRdb's table, derived via immunoSEQ multiplex PCR, lists solely in-frame clones and lacks some. This sample has about 60,000 clones, with just under 95% found just once. Unstimulated regulatory T cells (CD4+CD25+CD127-), CD4+CD25- non-regulatory cells, CD4 and CD8 cells were FACS-sorted from thawed PBMCs.

Sequenced here: CD8+ T cells from blood, sampled before the transplant. The clonotype originates from a human donor who received a combined kidney and bone marrow transplant. The chain employs TRBV19 and TRBJ2-1; D gene uncertain. CDR3 sequence (DNA): TGTGCCAGTAGTATGACTGACTACAATGAGCAGTTCTTC. Translated: CASSMTDYNEQFF.